Below, 12 T cell receptor beta chains from the same sample are listed, as sequenced in a study of Ad26.COV2.S vaccination and SARS-CoV-2 variants (dated by TCRdb to the early 2020s). Library generation was performed with the immunoSEQ multiplex PCR assay. In TCRdb, the immuneACCESS table is reduced to in-frame sequences with V and J assigned. These tables do not hold every clone; where another copy was compared, an unresolved V gene accounts for under half, and the others remain unexplained. Present in this sample are approximately 420,000 clones, 80% to 90% of which were seen just once. Roughly 3% of the sample is in the top ten clones. What the treatment or condition label conveys for this sample: about 20 received Ad26.COV2.S at low or high dose, single or two shots; 5 received placebo; per-sample allocation not given. For vaccine and placebo recipients, the sequenced repertoires came from samples collected on day 63 after the first injection.

This specimen was peripheral blood, taken in a trial of Ad26.COV2.S vaccine versus placebo. These receptors were obtained from a person aged 18-65 years who received the Ad26.COV2.S COVID-19 vaccine or a placebo.

The chain uses TRBV11-2 and TRBJ2-3, with D tentatively TRBD1 (6 bases). Trimming took off 3 bases at V and 4 bases at J, with 8 bases between the two ends. There are 13 residues in the CDR3. Germline loops: CDR1 SGHAT, CDR2 FQNNGV. This CDR3 is CASSLPGADTQYF. The CDR3 DNA sequence: TGTGCCAGCAGCTTGCCAGGGGCAGATACGCAGTATTTT.

The rearrangement uses TRBV4-3 and TRBJ1-2, with D perhaps TRBD1 (5 bases). CDR3 length: 15 amino acids. Per germline, CDR1 LGHNA and CDR2 YSLEER. The V gene lost 0 bases and the J gene lost 2 bases, with 10 bases spanning the gap. The CDR3 loop reads CASSQEPRGNYGYTF. The CDR3 DNA follows: TGCGCCAGCAGCCAAGAACCCCGGGGGAACTATGGCTACACCTTC.

This clone was seen only once. The chain combines TRBV3-1 (or the pseudogene TRBV3-2) with TRBJ1-4; TRBD1 agrees at 9 bases. V lost 1 base and J lost 4; bases outside the gene matches: 7. The CDR3 runs to 17 residues. Germline V gene lookup returns CDR1 LGHDT and CDR2 YNNKEL (reference sequence). The CDR3 protein is CASSQGNRGQGNEKLFF. CDR3 bases: TGTGCCAGCAGCCAAGGGAACAGGGGGCAAGGTAATGAAAAACTGTTTTTT.

The chain combines TRBV19 with TRBJ1-5; D possibly corresponds to TRBD1 (5 bases). CDR3 length equals 16 residues. The V gene's germline CDR1 is LNHDA and CDR2 SQIVND (reference sequence). V lost 3 bases to trimming and J lost 4 bases, with 16 bases between them. The CDR3 DNA reads as TGTGCCAGTAGTATTGGTCCGGTGACAGCAAATCAGCCCCAGCATTTT. This encodes CASSIGPVTANQPQHF. Together with reference TRBV19 and TRBJ1-5, the CDR3 gives the full variable domain: DGGITQSPKYLFRKEGQNVTLSCEQNLNHDAMYWYRQDPGQGLRLIYYSQIVNDFQKGDIAEGYSVSREKKESFPLTVTSAQKNPTAFYLCASSIGPVTANQPQHFGDGTRLSIL.

This chain uses TRBV18 with TRBJ1-5, with D possibly matching TRBD1 (5 bases). V shed 5 bases and J shed 4 bases, with 15 bases lying between them. CDR3 length: 15 residues. Germline V gene lookup returns CDR1 KGHSH and CDR2 LQKENI. CDR3 region: CASSSSGTANQPQHF. The CDR3 bases are TGTGCCAGCTCATCCTCCGGGACTGCAAATCAGCCCCAGCATTTT.

This CDR3 is CASSLVGRGYTF. As DNA, the CDR3 is TGTGCCAGCAGCTTGGTAGGGAGGGGCTACACCTTC. This chain links TRBV5-4 with TRBJ1-2, with D unresolved. The length of the CDR3 is 12 residues. Trimming left V 0 bases short and J 8 bases short, with 8 bases between. Germline CDR1 and CDR2: SGHNT and YYREEE (reference sequence).

The chain carries TRBV7-2 and TRBJ2-2; D is uncertain. Per the germline V gene, CDR1 is SGHTA and CDR2 is FQGNSA. V lost 3 bases to trimming and J lost 4 bases, with 12 bases between them. CDR3 length equals 15 residues. CDR3 sequence (DNA): TGTGCCAGCAGCTTTAGGATTGGTTCCACCGGGGAGCTGTTTTTT. Its protein product is CASSFRIGSTGELFF.

Turning to this clone: Different DNA sequences within this sample yield the same CDR3. The rearrangement joins TRBV6-5 to TRBJ2-2; D not resolved. This CDR3 has 14 residues. Trimming took off 2 bases at V and 1 base at J, with 5 bases between the two ends. The germline V gene has CDR1 MNHEY and CDR2 SVGAGI. The CDR3 nucleotides read TGTGCCAGCAGTTACACAGAGAACACCGGGGAGCTGTTTTTT. This translates into CASSYTENTGELFF.

This clone occurred once. V usage is TRBV27 and J usage is TRBJ1-1, with D uncertain. Trimming removed 4 bases at V and 6 bases at J, with 18 bases between. In germline, CDR1 is MNHEY, CDR2 SMNVEV (reference sequence). CDR3 length: 15 amino acids. DNA of the CDR3: TGTGCCAGCAGTTCCTTGGAGGGATTAAGGGCTGAAGCTTTCTTT. Amino acids: CASSSLEGLRAEAFF.

The rearrangement joins TRBV29-1 to TRBJ2-1, with 8 nucleotides matching TRBD1. CDR1 SQVTM and CDR2 ANQGSEA come from the germline V gene. This CDR3 has 13 amino acids. V was pared by 6 bases and J by 7 bases, with 8 bases of the junction left unmatched. This CDR3 is CSVLGDRGNEQFF. Written as DNA, the CDR3 is TGCAGCGTCCTGGGTGACAGGGGTAATGAGCAGTTCTTC.

This chain joins TRBV6-5 and TRBJ1-3; the D gene is possibly TRBD1 (6 bases). The CDR3 extends over 15 amino acids. The V end lost 2 bases, the J end lost 0 bases, and 8 bases lay between the germline ends. The germline CDR1 and CDR2 sequences are MNHEY and SVGAGI. CDR3 in amino acids: CASSYEGGSGNTIYF. CDR3 DNA sequence: TGTGCCAGCAGTTACGAGGGGGGCTCTGGAAACACCATATATTTT.

The chain uses TRBV6-1 and TRBJ2-4; 8 bases line up with TRBD1. V was clipped by 2 bases and J by 9 bases; unmatched bases: 15. There are 17 residues in the CDR3. Germline values: CDR1 MNHNS, CDR2 SASEGT. The CDR3 spells CASSESGVGRQGTIQYF. The CDR3 region has the DNA TGTGCCAGCAGTGAATCTGGGGTGGGGAGACAGGGGACCATTCAGTACTTC.